These T cell receptor beta chains were read from a single sample in a study of blood T cell repertoires in COVID-19. Clones were read by immunoSEQ multiplex PCR, and TCRdb kept only the in-frame ones, dropping some. This sample has tens of thousands of clones, with more than 70% found just once. Input material: peripheral blood. The receptors come from a man aged 70 or older with active or convalescent COVID-19. CDR3s include the opening cysteine and the closing phenylalanine or tryptophan. The D gene is left open where the match is weak. Some rows mark clone size as missing; the rest say once, few, many or name a class of expanded clone.

j_gene | d_gene | abundance | len | v_gene | CDR3aa | CDR3nt
TRBJ1-5 | TRBD1 | . | 15 | TRBV5-1 | CASRARTGDGQPQHF | TGCGCCAGCAGGGCCCGGACAGGGGACGGTCAGCCCCAGCATTTT
TRBJ2-4 | . | . | 14 | TRBV18 | CASSPGGSVNIQYF | TGTGCCAGCTCACCGGGGGGATCGGTGAACATTCAGTACTTC
TRBJ2-7 | TRBD1 | few | 14 | TRBV19 | CASRRPGGDYEQYF | TGTGCCAGTAGACGACCAGGGGGAGACTACGAGCAGTACTTC
TRBJ1-4 | . | . | 14 | TRBV10-2 | CASSVQGSDEKLFF | TGCGCCAGCAGTGTACAGGGCTCAGACGAAAAACTGTTTTTT
TRBJ2-2 | . | . | 14 | TRBV19 | CASNPFISTGELFF | TGTGCCAGTAATCCCTTTATCAGCACCGGGGAGCTGTTTTTT
TRBJ1-2 | . | few | 13 | TRBV28 | CASSLSGLYGYTF | TGTGCCAGCAGTTTAAGCGGTTTATATGGCTACACCTTC
TRBJ1-2 | TRBD1 | . | 16 | TRBV20-1 | CSARESTTGAQRGYTF | TGCAGTGCTCGTGAAAGCACGACAGGGGCCCAGAGAGGCTACACCTTC
TRBJ1-5 | . | . | 16 | TRBV7-3 | CASSLRAGADNQPQHF | TGTGCCAGCAGCTTAAGGGCGGGGGCGGACAATCAGCCCCAGCATTTT
TRBJ1-1 | . | . | 13 | TRBV11-2 | CASSLGQDTEAFF | TGTGCCAGCAGCTTGGGGCAGGACACTGAAGCTTTCTTT
TRBJ2-6 | . | once | 16 | TRBV18 | CASSPSGPSGANVLTF | TGTGCCAGCTCACCGAGTGGGCCCTCTGGGGCCAACGTCCTGACTTTC
TRBJ1-1 | . | . | 16 | TRBV7-9 | CASSLGSLQLDTEAFF | TGTGCCAGCAGCTTAGGGTCCCTACAGCTGGACACTGAAGCTTTCTTT
TRBJ2-1 | . | . | 11 | TRBV19 | CASSLSDEQFF | TGTGCCAGTAGTCTCTCGGATGAGCAGTTCTTC
TRBJ1-6 | TRBD1 | . | 18 | TRBV27 | CASSLFSFFGTGPSPLHF | TGTGCCAGCAGTTTATTTAGTTTTTTCGGGACAGGGCCCTCACCCCTCCACTTT
TRBJ2-7 | . | . | 18 | TRBV6-1 | CASSEQITRGSHAYEQYF | TGTGCCAGCAGTGAGCAGATTACTCGGGGAAGTCATGCCTACGAGCAGTACTTC